The clone carrying this T cell receptor (beta chain) showed up just a few times. Original methodology: The authors estimated nucleated cell counts from reference gene primer amplification. The table came from immunoSEQ multiplex PCR; TCRdb's copy has only in-frame clones and leaves some out. The DNA was the basis for D and trimming; V, J and clone size are from that table. The sample lists about 230,000 clones, roughly 84% occurring once. This entry is derived from a study of blood T cell repertoires in COVID-19. Whole-study context: T cells, B-cell-depleted T cells, or PBMCs supplied cDNA or gDNA.

Germline values: CDR1 SGDLS, CDR2 YYNGEE. V was clipped by 3 bases and J by 5 bases, with 17 bases between them. The CDR3 runs 16 residues. The chain couples TRBV9 to TRBJ2-2; D is perhaps TRBD1 (5 bases). Sequencing used peripheral blood. The source of this sequence is a man aged 35-49 years who had recovered from COVID-19. CDR3 DNA: TGTGCCAGCAGCGCTCGTTCAGGGTATGAGACCGGGGAGCTGTTTTTT. The encoded protein is CASSARSGYETGELFF.